This T cell receptor (beta chain) was obtained from a study of OX40 agonist ivuxolimab in advanced cancers. TCRdb's table, derived via immunoSEQ multiplex PCR, lists solely in-frame clones and lacks some. This sample yields 50,000 to 60,000 clones, of which roughly 90% are seen a single time; under 5.5% belongs to the top ten. The CDR3 runs to 12 residues. Germline assignment: CDR1 GTSNPN and CDR2 SVGIG (reference sequence). The germline V and J ends were trimmed by 3 bases and 7 bases, with 12 bases remaining between them. The specimen was CD4+ or CD8+ T cells sorted from blood, collected in a trial of the OX40 agonist ivuxolimab. The TCR originated in an adult with an advanced solid tumor such as melanoma, head and neck, liver or kidney cancer. The genes are TRBV30 and TRBJ1-1; D uncertain. The CDR3 sequence is CAWSPGPGEAFF. The CDR3 DNA reads as TGTGCCTGGAGCCCCGGGCCCGGTGAAGCTTTCTTT.